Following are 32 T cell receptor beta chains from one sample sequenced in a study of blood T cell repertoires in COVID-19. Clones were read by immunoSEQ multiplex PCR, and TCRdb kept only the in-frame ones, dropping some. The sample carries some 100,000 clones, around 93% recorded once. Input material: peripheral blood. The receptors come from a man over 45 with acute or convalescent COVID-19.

This CDR3 reads CASSPTSGVRGTQYF. DNA for the CDR3: TGTGCCAGCTCACCAACCAGCGGGGTGCGGGGGACCCAGTACTTC. This chain connects TRBV18 to TRBJ2-5; 7 bases match TRBD2. Trimming at V came to 2 bases and at J to 7 bases, leaving 10 bases not matched to a gene. Germline V lookup: CDR1 KGHSH, CDR2 LQKENI. This CDR3 has 15 amino acids. The variable domain in full, with the rest retrieved from reference TRBV18 and TRBJ2-5, is NAGVMQNPRHLVRRRGQEARLRCSPMKGHSHVYWYRQLPEEGLKFMVYLQKENIIDESGMPKERFSAEFPKEGPSILRIQQVVRGDSAAYFCASSPTSGVRGTQYFGPGTRLLVL.

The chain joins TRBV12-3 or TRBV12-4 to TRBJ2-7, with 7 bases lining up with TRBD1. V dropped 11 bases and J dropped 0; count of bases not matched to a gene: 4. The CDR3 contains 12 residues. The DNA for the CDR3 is TGTGCCGTAGGGGGCTTCTCCTACGAGCAGTACTTC. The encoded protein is CAVGGFSYEQYF.

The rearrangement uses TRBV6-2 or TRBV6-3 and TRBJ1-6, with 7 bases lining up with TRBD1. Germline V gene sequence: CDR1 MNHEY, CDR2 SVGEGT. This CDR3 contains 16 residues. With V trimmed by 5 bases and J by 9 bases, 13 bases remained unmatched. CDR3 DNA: TGTGCCAGCAGTCGAACGACAGGGACTGGGTTTTCACCCCTCCACTTT. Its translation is CASSRTTGTGFSPLHF.

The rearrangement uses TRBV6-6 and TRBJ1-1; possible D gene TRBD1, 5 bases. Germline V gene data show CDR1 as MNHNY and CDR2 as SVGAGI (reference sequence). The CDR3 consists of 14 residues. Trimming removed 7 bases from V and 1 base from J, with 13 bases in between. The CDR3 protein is CASKTTGWNTEAFF. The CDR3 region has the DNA TGTGCCAGCAAAACTACAGGCTGGAACACTGAAGCTTTCTTT.

In DNA, the CDR3 is TGTGCCAGCAGTGAAGCCCTTGGAGCCACCGGGGAGCTGTTTTTT. This codes for CASSEALGATGELFF. The V and J genes are TRBV2 and TRBJ2-2; no definite D call. CDR3 size: 15 residues. The V end was cut by 0 bases, the J end by 4 bases, with 9 bases between. From germline, CDR1 is SNHLY and CDR2 FYNNEI.

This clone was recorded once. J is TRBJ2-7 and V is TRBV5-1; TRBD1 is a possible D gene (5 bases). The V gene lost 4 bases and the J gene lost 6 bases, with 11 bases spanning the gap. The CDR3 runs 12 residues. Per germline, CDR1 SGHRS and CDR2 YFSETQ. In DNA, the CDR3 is TGCGCCAGCAGCGCGCAGGGTGGCGAGCAGTACTTC. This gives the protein CASSAQGGEQYF.

The CDR3 sequence is CASGRDRDQPQHF. The CDR3, as DNA: TGTGCCAGCGGCCGGGACAGGGATCAGCCCCAGCATTTT. The gene calls are TRBV6-5 and TRBJ1-5; 9 bases line up with TRBD1. The CDR3 contains 13 residues. V gave up 8 bases and J gave up 5 bases; unmatched junction bases: 4. Germline assignment: CDR1 MNHEY and CDR2 SVGAGI.

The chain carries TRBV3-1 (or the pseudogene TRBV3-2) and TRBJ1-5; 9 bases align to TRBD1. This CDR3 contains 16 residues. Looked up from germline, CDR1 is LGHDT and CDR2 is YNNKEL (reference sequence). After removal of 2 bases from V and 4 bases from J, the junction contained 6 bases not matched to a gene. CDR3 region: CASSQTGTGSNQPQHF. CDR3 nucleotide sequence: TGTGCCAGCAGCCAAACCGGGACAGGGTCGAATCAGCCCCAGCATTTT.

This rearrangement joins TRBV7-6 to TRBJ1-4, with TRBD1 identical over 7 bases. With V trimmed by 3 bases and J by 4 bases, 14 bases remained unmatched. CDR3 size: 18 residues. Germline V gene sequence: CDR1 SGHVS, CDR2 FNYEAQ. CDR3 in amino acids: CASSFQQGWGSGNEKLFF. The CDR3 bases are TGTGCCAGCAGCTTTCAACAGGGGTGGGGTAGTGGTAATGAAAAACTGTTTTTT.

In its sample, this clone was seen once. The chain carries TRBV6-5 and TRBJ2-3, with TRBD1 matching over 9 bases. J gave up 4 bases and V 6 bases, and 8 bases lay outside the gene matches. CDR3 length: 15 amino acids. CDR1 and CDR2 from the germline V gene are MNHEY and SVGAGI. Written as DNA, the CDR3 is TGTGCCAGCAGCGCCAGCACAGGGGGCTCAGATACGCAGTATTTT. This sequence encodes CASSASTGGSDTQYF.

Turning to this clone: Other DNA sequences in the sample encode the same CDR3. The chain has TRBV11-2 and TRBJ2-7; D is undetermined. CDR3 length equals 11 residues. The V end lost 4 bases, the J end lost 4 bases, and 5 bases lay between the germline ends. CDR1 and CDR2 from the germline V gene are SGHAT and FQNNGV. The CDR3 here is CASSSTYEQYF. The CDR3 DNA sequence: TGTGCCAGCAGCTCCACTTACGAGCAGTACTTC. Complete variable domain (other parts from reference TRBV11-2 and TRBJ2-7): EAGVAQSPRYKIIEKRQSVAFWCNPISGHATLYWYQQILGQGPKLLIQFQNNGVVDDSQLPKDRFSAERLKGVDSTLKIQPAKLEDSAVYLCASSSTYEQYFGPGTRLTVT.

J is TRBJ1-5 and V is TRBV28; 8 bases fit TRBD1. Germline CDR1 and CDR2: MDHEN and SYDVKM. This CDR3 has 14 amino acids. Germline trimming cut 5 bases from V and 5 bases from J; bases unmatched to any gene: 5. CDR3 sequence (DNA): TGTGCCAGCAGTCGTGGACAGGGACATCAGCCCCAGCATTTT. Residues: CASSRGQGHQPQHF.

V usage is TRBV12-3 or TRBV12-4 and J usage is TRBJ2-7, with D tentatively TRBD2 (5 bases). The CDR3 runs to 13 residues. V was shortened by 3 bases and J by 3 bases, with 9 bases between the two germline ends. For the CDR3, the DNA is TGTGCCAGCAGTTTTAATCGGGACTACGAGCAGTACTTC. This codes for CASSFNRDYEQYF.

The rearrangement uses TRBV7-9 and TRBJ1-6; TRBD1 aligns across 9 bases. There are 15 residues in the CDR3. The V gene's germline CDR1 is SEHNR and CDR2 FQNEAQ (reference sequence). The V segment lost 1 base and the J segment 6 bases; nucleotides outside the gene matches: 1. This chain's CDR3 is CASSLGDRANSPLHF. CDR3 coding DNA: TGTGCCAGCAGCTTAGGGGACAGGGCTAATTCACCCCTCCACTTT.

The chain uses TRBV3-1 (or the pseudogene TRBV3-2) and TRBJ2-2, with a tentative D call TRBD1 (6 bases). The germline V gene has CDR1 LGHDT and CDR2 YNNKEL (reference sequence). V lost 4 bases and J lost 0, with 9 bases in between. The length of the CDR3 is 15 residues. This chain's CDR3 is CASSPGTSNTGELFF. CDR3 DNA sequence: TGTGCCAGCAGCCCCGGGACATCGAACACCGGGGAGCTGTTTTTT.

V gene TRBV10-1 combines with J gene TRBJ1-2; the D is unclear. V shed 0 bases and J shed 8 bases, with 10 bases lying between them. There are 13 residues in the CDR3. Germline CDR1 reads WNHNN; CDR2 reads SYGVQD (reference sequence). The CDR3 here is CASSESGVAGYTF. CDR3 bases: TGCGCCAGCAGTGAGTCCGGGGTTGCCGGCTACACCTTC.

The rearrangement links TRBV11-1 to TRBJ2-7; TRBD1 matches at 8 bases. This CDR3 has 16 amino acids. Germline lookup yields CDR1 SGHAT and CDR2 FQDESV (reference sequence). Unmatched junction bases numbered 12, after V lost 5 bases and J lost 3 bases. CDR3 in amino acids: CASSPKGYRGIYEQYF. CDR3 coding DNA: TGTGCCAGCAGCCCGAAGGGTTACAGGGGGATCTACGAGCAGTACTTC.

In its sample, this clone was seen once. CDR3 DNA: TGTGCCAGCAGTTTTAGGGGGACCTACGAGCAGTACTTC. It translates to CASSFRGTYEQYF. The chain employs TRBV28 and TRBJ2-7, with D perhaps TRBD1 (6 bases). This CDR3 region has 13 residues. With 3 bases removed from V and 2 bases from J, the gap between germline ends came to 8 bases. Germline CDR1 reads MDHEN; CDR2 reads SYDVKM.

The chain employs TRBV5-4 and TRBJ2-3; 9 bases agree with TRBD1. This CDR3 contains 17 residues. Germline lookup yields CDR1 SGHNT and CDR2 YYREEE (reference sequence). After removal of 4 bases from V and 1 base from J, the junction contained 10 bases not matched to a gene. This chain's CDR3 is CASSHVPGQGRTDTQYF. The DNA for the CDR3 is TGTGCCAGCAGCCACGTCCCGGGACAGGGACGCACAGATACGCAGTATTTT.

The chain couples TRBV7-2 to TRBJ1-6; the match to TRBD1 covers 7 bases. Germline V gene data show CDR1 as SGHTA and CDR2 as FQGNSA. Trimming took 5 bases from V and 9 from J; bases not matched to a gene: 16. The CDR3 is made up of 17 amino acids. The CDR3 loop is CASSPRADRAIGSPLHF. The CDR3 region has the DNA TGTGCCAGCAGCCCCCGAGCCGACAGGGCTATCGGTTCACCCCTCCACTTT.

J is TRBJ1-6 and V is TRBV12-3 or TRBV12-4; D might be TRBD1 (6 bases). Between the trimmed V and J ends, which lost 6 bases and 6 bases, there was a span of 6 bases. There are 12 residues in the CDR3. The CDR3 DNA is TGTGCCAGCAGACAGGGTAATTCACCCCTCCACTTT. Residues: CASRQGNSPLHF.

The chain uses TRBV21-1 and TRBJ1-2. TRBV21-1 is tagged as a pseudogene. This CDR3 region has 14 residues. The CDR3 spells CASSKLPGGYGYTF. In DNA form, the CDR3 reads TGTGCCAGCAGCAAACTCCCGGGGGGGTATGGCTACACCTTC.

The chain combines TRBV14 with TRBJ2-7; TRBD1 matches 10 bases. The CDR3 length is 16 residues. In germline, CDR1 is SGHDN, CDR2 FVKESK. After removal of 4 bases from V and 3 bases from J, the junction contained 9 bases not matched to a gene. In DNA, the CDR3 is TGTGCCAGCAGCCGCGTTGCCGGACAGGGGGTCTACGAGCAGTACTTC. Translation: CASSRVAGQGVYEQYF.

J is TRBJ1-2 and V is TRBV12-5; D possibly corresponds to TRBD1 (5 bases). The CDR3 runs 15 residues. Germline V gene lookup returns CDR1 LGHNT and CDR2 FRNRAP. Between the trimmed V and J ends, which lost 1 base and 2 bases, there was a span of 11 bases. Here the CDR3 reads CASGLGTGVNYGYTF. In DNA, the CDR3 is TGTGCTAGTGGTTTGGGAACAGGAGTAAACTATGGCTACACCTTC.

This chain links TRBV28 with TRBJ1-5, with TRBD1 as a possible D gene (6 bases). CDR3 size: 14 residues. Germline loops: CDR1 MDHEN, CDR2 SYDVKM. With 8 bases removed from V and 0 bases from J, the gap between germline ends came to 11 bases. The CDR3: CASYDRYSNQPQHF. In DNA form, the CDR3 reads TGTGCCAGCTATGACAGGTATAGCAATCAGCCCCAGCATTTT.

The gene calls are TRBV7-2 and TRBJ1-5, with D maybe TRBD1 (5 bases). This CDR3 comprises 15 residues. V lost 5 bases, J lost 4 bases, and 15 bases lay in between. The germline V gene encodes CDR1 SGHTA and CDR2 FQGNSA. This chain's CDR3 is CASSPTGGGNQPQHF. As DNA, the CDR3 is TGTGCCAGCAGCCCCACCGGGGGGGGGAATCAGCCCCAGCATTTT.

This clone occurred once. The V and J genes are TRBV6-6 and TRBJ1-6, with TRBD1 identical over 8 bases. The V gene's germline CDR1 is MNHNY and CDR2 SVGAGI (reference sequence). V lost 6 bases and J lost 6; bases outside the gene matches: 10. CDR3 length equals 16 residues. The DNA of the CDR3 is TGTGCCAGCAGCCCGACCGGGACAGGCATTAATTCACCCCTCCACTTT. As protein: CASSPTGTGINSPLHF.

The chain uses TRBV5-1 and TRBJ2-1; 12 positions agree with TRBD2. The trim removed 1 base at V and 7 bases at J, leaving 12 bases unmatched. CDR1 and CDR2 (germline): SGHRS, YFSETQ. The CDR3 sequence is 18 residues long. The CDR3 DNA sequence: TGCGCCAGCAGCTTGACTAGCGGGGGGAGGGTCGTTTTTAATGAGCAGTTCTTC. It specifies CASSLTSGGRVVFNEQFF.

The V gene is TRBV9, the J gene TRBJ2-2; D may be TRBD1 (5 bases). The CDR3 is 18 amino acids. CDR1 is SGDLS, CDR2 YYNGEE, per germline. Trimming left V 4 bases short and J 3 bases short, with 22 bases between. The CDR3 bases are TGTGCCAGCAGCCCCGCAAGGGGCAGGGATTACGACACCGGGGAGCTGTTTTTT. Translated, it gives CASSPARGRDYDTGELFF.

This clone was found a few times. CDR3 region: CSVVSGLGQPQHF. DNA of the CDR3: TGCAGCGTTGTGTCGGGGTTGGGGCAGCCCCAGCATTTT. J is TRBJ1-5 and V is TRBV29-1, with D unresolved. V was cut by 4 bases and J by 7 bases, with 14 bases left in between. Germline loops: CDR1 SQVTM, CDR2 ANQGSEA. CDR3 size: 13 residues.

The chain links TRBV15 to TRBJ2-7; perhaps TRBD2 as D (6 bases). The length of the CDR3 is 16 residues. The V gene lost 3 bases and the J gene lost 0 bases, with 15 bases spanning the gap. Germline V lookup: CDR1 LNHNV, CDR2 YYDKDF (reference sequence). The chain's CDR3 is CATSSDRVGGSYEQYF. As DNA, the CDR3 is TGTGCCACCAGCAGTGACCGGGTGGGGGGCTCCTACGAGCAGTACTTC. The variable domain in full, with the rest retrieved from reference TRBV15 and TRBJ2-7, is DAMVIQNPRYQVTQFGKPVTLSCSQTLNHNVMYWYQQKSSQAPKLLFHYYDKDFNNEADTPDNFQSRRPNTSFCFLDIRSPGLGDTAMYLCATSSDRVGGSYEQYFGPGTRLTVT.

The CDR3 loop is CSAREWPEAFF. The DNA for the CDR3 is TGCAGTGCTAGAGAATGGCCCGAAGCTTTCTTT. This chain uses TRBV20-1 with TRBJ1-1, with D hard to call. The CDR3 covers 11 residues. The V and J ends lost 0 bases and 8 bases respectively, with 7 bases between them. Germline V gene lookup returns CDR1 DFQATT and CDR2 SNEGSKA (reference sequence).